A single sample gave rise to the 18 T cell receptor beta chains below, sequenced in a study of spatial heterogeneity in lung cancer (dated by TCRdb to the late 2010s). What the authors observed across the whole study: The number of expanded intratumoral alpha and beta TCRs correlated with the tumor nonsynonymous mutation count.

Library preparation used 5' RACE. The run used a NextSeq 500. TCRdb passed the public sequencing reads through fastp at Q25 and MiXCR, retaining productive beta sequences. For every CDR3 protein sequence, its rows merge into one entry that carries the most common genes and DNA. A total of a few thousand distinct CDR3 sequences appear in this sample, more than 3% of them only once. The ten largest clonotypes hold more than 15% of the sample. For these receptors, no antigen is known. In light of the paper, this sample's time point label describes: sample taken at primary tumor resection. The sample consisted of lung tumor tissue, taken at surgery. These receptors all stem from a male donor with early-stage non-small cell lung cancer.

This clonotype counts as medium-sized. The rearrangement joins TRBV30 to TRBJ1-2; 8 bases match TRBD1. Germline loops: CDR1 GTSNPN, CDR2 SVGIG (reference sequence). The length of the CDR3 is 14 residues. V lost 4 bases and J lost 4; bases outside the gene matches: 8. In nucleotides, the CDR3 is TGTGCCTGGAAGGGGCAGGGGGCTGTCTATGGCTACACCTTC. The encoded protein is CAWKGQGAVYGYTF.

The gene calls are TRBV7-2 and TRBJ2-1; 7 positions match TRBD1. Looked up from germline, CDR1 is SGHTA and CDR2 is FQGNSA. The CDR3 has 16 residues. Losses at the gene ends were 5 bases for V and 7 bases for J; bases not matched to a gene: 14. This CDR3 reads CASSLGARGPGNEQFF. CDR3 bases: TGTGCCAGCAGCCTAGGAGCTAGGGGGCCTGGAAATGAGCAGTTCTTC.

By proportion, this clonotype is medium-sized. V and J are TRBV12-3 or TRBV12-4 and TRBJ1-4; TRBD1 agrees at 8 bases. V lost 5 bases to trimming and J lost 0 bases; unmatched junction nucleotides: 5. This CDR3 is 16 amino acids long. This chain's CDR3 is CASSRTGTPTNEKLFF. CDR3 coding DNA: TGTGCCAGCAGTCGGACAGGGACCCCAACTAATGAAAAACTGTTTTTT.

The rearrangement joins TRBV28 to TRBJ2-1, with D possibly being TRBD1 (6 bases). Germline-derived CDR1 and CDR2 are MDHEN and SYDVKM. Trimming cost V 8 bases and J 6 bases, with 23 bases left between them. The CDR3 is made up of 16 amino acids. CDR3 DNA sequence: TGTGCCAGCCAAATCGTCGGGACAAGTCAGGGCAATGAGCAGTTCTTC. It specifies CASQIVGTSQGNEQFF.

This clonotype is medium-sized within its sample. This chain joins TRBV29-1 and TRBJ2-7, with a tentative D call TRBD2 (5 bases). From germline, CDR1 is SQVTM and CDR2 ANQGSEA. The CDR3 is made up of 12 amino acids. V lost 6 bases, J lost 4 bases, and 13 bases lay in between. The CDR3, as DNA: TGCAGCGTGGGCCCCCCGGGGTACGAGCAGTACTTC. Encoded protein: CSVGPPGYEQYF.

This clonotype rates as medium-sized (0.01 to 0.1%). The chain couples TRBV5-1 to TRBJ2-3; 7 bases fit TRBD2. Unmatched junction bases numbered 0, after V lost 1 base and J lost 1 base. The CDR3 is made up of 14 amino acids. Germline lookup yields CDR1 SGHRS and CDR2 YFSETQ. The CDR3 protein is CASSLRGGTDTQYF. Here the CDR3 DNA reads TGCGCCAGCAGCTTGCGGGGGGGCACAGATACGCAGTATTTT.

The chain recombines TRBV7-2 with TRBJ2-5; D remains unclear. This CDR3 has 13 residues. Trimming took 2 bases from V and 2 from J, leaving 6 bases between them. CDR1 is SGHTA and CDR2 is FQGNSA in the germline V gene. The CDR3 DNA is TGTGCCAGCAGCTTATGGCAACAAGAGACCCAGTACTTC. This sequence encodes CASSLWQQETQYF.

This clonotype ranks as medium-sized. V usage is TRBV29-1 and J usage is TRBJ2-3, with D perhaps matching TRBD2 (7 bases). The CDR3 totals 13 residues. Germline loops: CDR1 SQVTM, CDR2 ANQGSEA. Trimming left V 6 bases short and J 4 bases short, with 14 bases between. As DNA, the CDR3 is TGCAGCGTGGGGGGGGGCATCGCAGATACGCAGTATTTT. Translating it yields CSVGGGIADTQYF.

This clonotype is termed medium-sized. The chain is built from TRBV6-2 or TRBV6-3 and TRBJ2-1; D possibly corresponds to TRBD2 (5 bases). CDR1 MNHEY and CDR2 SVGEGT come from the germline V gene. V was shortened by 2 bases and J by 0 bases, with 5 bases between the two germline ends. CDR3 length equals 14 residues. CDR3 region: CASSYRDSYNEQFF. In DNA, the CDR3 is TGTGCCAGCAGTTACCGGGACTCCTACAATGAGCAGTTCTTC.

In its sample, this clonotype ranks as medium-sized. The chain has TRBV27 and TRBJ1-5; 11 nucleotides agree with TRBD1. V trimming: 5 bases; J trimming: 3 bases; junction bases outside the gene matches: 6. The CDR3 extends over 16 amino acids. Germline-derived CDR1 and CDR2 are MNHEY and SMNVEV (reference sequence). The CDR3 loop reads CASSMGTGGNNQPQHF. In DNA form, the CDR3 reads TGTGCCAGCAGTATGGGGACAGGGGGGAACAATCAGCCCCAGCATTTT.

This clonotype is medium-sized within its sample. The V call is TRBV12-3 or TRBV12-4, the J call TRBJ2-5; D is uncertain. V dropped 3 bases and J dropped 4 bases, with 9 bases sitting between them. CDR3 length equals 13 residues. The CDR3 nucleotides read TGTGCCAGCAGTTTGAGCCCTGGAGAGACCCAGTACTTC. Its translation: CASSLSPGETQYF.

By share, this clonotype ranks as medium-sized. The chain employs TRBV6-1 and TRBJ2-5; D possibly matches TRBD1 or TRBD2 (5 bases each). V was pared by 6 bases and J by 7 bases, with 21 bases between. Germline CDR1 is MNHNS and CDR2 is SASEGT. The CDR3 length is 15 residues. CDR3 DNA sequence: TGTGCCAGCAGCGAACAACCGGGACGAAATCCGACCCAGTACTTC. Encoded protein: CASSEQPGRNPTQYF.

By proportion, this clonotype is medium-sized. This chain links TRBV7-9 with TRBJ2-5; 9 nucleotides match TRBD2. The V gene end was trimmed by 5 bases and the J gene end by 2 bases; junction bases not matched to a gene: 3. The CDR3 totals 14 residues. Germline V CDR1 and CDR2: SEHNR, FQNEAQ (reference sequence). Here the CDR3 DNA reads TGTGCCAGCAGCCCGAGCGGGGGGCAAGAGACCCAGTACTTC. This gives the protein CASSPSGGQETQYF. Full variable domain (remainder filled in from reference TRBV7-9 and TRBJ2-5): DTGVSQNPRHKITKRGQNVTFRCDPISEHNRLYWYRQTLGQGPEFLTYFQNEAQLEKSRLLSDRFSAERPKGSFSTLEIQRTEQGDSAMYLCASSPSGGQETQYFGPGTRLLVL.

This clonotype appeared many times. This rearrangement joins TRBV7-8 to TRBJ2-2; a weak D match, TRBD1 (6 bases). The CDR3 length is 16 residues. V lost 6 bases to trimming and J lost 6 bases, with 20 bases between them. Germline CDR1 and CDR2: SGHVS and FQNEAQ. This chain's CDR3 is CASSYGAQGLAGELFF. CDR3 DNA sequence: TGTGCCAGCAGTTACGGGGCACAGGGTCTTGCCGGGGAGCTGTTTTTT. Variable domain in full (rest from reference TRBV7-8 and TRBJ2-2): GAGVSQSPRYKVAKRGQDVALRCDPISGHVSLFWYQQALGQGPEFLTYFQNEAQLDKSGLPSDRFFAERPEGSVSTLKIQRTQQEDSAVYLCASSYGAQGLAGELFFGEGSRLTVL.

This clonotype was seen repeatedly, ten times or more. The chain carries TRBV13 and TRBJ2-3; 7 bases fit TRBD2. The CDR3 loop spans 15 amino acids. The V gene's germline CDR1 is PRHDT and CDR2 FYEKMQ (reference sequence). V trimming: 5 bases; J trimming: 2 bases; junction bases outside the gene matches: 7. The CDR3 is CASSPLAGSTDTQYF. The CDR3 coding sequence is TGTGCCAGCAGCCCGTTAGCGGGTTCCACAGATACGCAGTATTTT.

This rearrangement joins TRBV5-1 to TRBJ2-7, with 12 bases matching TRBD1. This CDR3 is 14 amino acids long. The germline V gene encodes CDR1 SGHRS and CDR2 YFSETQ. V gave up 3 bases and J gave up 6 bases; unmatched junction bases: 4. CDR3 DNA: TGCGCCAGCAGCTCCGGGACAGGGGGCCTCGAGCAGTACGTC. Its protein product is CASSSGTGGLEQYV.

This clonotype is termed medium-sized (0.01 to 0.1%). The rearrangement joins TRBV27 to TRBJ1-4; D uncertain. Germline-derived CDR1 and CDR2 are MNHEY and SMNVEV (reference sequence). The CDR3 length is 15 residues. V was shortened by 5 bases and J by 2 bases, with 12 bases between the two germline ends. CDR3 sequence: CASSPGGFTNEKLFF. As DNA, the CDR3 is TGTGCCAGCAGTCCTGGAGGGTTCACTAATGAAAAACTGTTTTTT.

The V call is TRBV10-3, the J call TRBJ2-1; D is ambiguous. V lost 0 bases and J lost 2, with 11 bases in between. The CDR3 is 16 residues long. Germline lookup yields CDR1 ENHRY and CDR2 SYGVKD. CDR3 coding DNA: TGTGCCATCAGTGAGTCGGCGCAGATCCCCTACAATGAGCAGTTCTTC. Residues: CAISESAQIPYNEQFF.